The table lists the clone carrying this T cell receptor (beta chain) with a count of one. The target antigen is unknown. The CDR3 extends over 11 amino acids. Germline loops: CDR1 MGHDK, CDR2 SYGVNS. The V end was cut by 10 bases, the J end by 3 bases, with 9 bases between. TCRdb's copy holds only in-frame clones and misses some; the assay was immunoSEQ multiplex PCR. The sample includes over 60,000 clones, about 90% of them seen just once. Time point reported: cycle 4 day 1 (C4D1), after less than 7 weeks of nivolumab. All trial patients relapsed after autologous stem cell transplantation. Best response was recorded as complete response, partial response or progressive disease. These data come from a study of PD-1 blockade in classical Hodgkin lymphoma. Overall study: Each patient was given nivolumab 3 mg/kg through a vein every 2 weeks.

Broader study findings: Complete responders matched newly diagnosed patients in baseline diversity. Possibly reflecting disease activity or prior therapy, repertoire differences have causes that remain undefined.

This clonotype was sampled from a human donor with classical Hodgkin lymphoma. V gene TRBV25-1 combines with J gene TRBJ1-1; D not resolved. Sequencing used peripheral blood mononuclear cells (PBMCs), obtained before the fourth cycle of nivolumab. The chain's CDR3 is CATRSHTEAFF. In nucleotides, the CDR3 is TGTGCCACACGTTCTCACACTGAAGCTTTCTTT.